The text below deals with one TCR beta chain. Its antigen is currently unknown. Healthy people donating bone marrow made up the donors. This sample was included in a study of cytomegalovirus exposure and HLA in healthy donors. Study-wide findings and caveats: A later analysis linked a missense variant in DCLRE1C to the trimming of TCR beta V and J genes. The study reported that TCR beta sequences accurately predicted HLA-A and HLA-B alleles in most subjects.

Primers: 60 Vbeta forward and 13 Jbeta reverse. The assay was immunoSEQ multiplex PCR, and TCRdb's table has in-frame clones only and misses some. The data contain roughly 110,000 clones, more than 75% of them singletons. The germline gives CDR1 KGHSH, CDR2 LQKENI. There are 15 residues in the CDR3. V was clipped by 5 bases and J by 5 bases, with 16 bases between them. The V call is TRBV18, the J call TRBJ1-5; unclear D gene. Sequenced material: PBMCs. The receptor's source is a woman aged 45-60 years in good health and CMV-seropositive. CDR3 coding DNA: TGTGCCAGCTCATGGATCGCGGGTCAGGATCAGCCCCAGCATTTT. This encodes CASSWIAGQDQPQHF. Full variable domain (remainder filled in from reference TRBV18 and TRBJ1-5): NAGVMQNPRHLVRRRGQEARLRCSPMKGHSHVYWYRQLPEEGLKFMVYLQKENIIDESGMPKERFSAEFPKEGPSILRIQQVVRGDSAAYFCASSWIAGQDQPQHFGDGTRLSIL.